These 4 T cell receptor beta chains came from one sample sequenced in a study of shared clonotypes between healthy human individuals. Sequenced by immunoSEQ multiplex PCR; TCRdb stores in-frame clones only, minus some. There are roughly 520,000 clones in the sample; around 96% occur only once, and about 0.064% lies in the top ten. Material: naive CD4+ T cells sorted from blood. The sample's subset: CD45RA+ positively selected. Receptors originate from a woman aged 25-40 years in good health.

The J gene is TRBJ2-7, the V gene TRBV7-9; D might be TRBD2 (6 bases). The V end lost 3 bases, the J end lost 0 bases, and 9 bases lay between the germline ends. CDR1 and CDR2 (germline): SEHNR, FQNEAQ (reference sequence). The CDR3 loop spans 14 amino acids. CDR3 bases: TGTGCCAGCAGCTTGACTAGAGGCTCCTACGAGCAGTACTTC. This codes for CASSLTRGSYEQYF.

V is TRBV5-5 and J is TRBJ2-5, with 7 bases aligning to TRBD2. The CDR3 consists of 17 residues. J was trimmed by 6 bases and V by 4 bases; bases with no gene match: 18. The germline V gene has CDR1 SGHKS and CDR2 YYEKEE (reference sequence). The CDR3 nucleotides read TGTGCCAGCAGCCGCTTGCCGGATCAGCGGGAAACCAAGACCCAGTACTTC. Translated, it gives CASSRLPDQRETKTQYF. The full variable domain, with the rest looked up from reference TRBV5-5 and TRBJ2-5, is DAGVTQSPTHLIKTRGQQVTLRCSPISGHKSVSWYQQVLGQGPQFIFQYYEKEERGRGNFPDRFSARQFPNYSSELNVNALLLGDSALYLCASSRLPDQRETKTQYFGPGTRLLVL.

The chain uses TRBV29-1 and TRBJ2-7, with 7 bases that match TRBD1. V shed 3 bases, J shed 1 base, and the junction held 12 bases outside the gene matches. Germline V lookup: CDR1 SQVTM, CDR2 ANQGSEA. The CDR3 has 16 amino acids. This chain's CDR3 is CSVDRQTGLGSYEQYF. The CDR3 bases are TGCAGCGTTGACCGTCAGACAGGGCTGGGGTCCTACGAGCAGTACTTC.

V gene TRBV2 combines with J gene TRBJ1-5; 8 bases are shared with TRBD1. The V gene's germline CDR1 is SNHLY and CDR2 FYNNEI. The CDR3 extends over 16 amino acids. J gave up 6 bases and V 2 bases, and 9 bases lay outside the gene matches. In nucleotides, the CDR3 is TGTGCCAGCAGTGAACGAGCCCCAGGGGGCGGTCAGCCCCAGCATTTT. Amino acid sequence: CASSERAPGGGQPQHF.